This is a list of T cell receptor beta chains from one sample in a study of vaccination and CD4 T cells after COVID-19. TCRdb recomputed calls from the PCR reads with MiXCR, one row per CDR3 protein. Of about 9,600 distinct CDR3 sequences in the sample, 26% were seen once. These TCRs are of unknown antigen specificity. The sample in question was CD4+ T cells from blood, cultured in vitro, obtained after SARS-CoV-2 vaccination. Receptor source: a human donor who had recovered from COVID-19. Both conserved end residues are part of each CDR3. The order of the fields is CDR3 length, D gene, V gene, clone size, J gene, CDR3 protein, CDR3 DNA. D genes are given only for firm matches. Rows may omit the clone size; those that give it use once, few, many or a size class.

CDR3 length: 14
D gene: NA
V gene: TRBV11-2
clone size: NA
J gene: TRBJ2-2
CDR3 protein: CASSDSIVAGELFF
CDR3 DNA: TGTGCCAGCAGCGACTCAATAGTCGCCGGGGAGCTGTTTTTT

CDR3 length: 13
D gene: NA
V gene: TRBV6-5
clone size: NA
J gene: TRBJ2-7
CDR3 protein: CASSSRTSYEQYF
CDR3 DNA: TGTGCCAGCAGTTCCCGAACTTCCTACGAGCAGTACTTC

CDR3 length: 13
D gene: NA
V gene: TRBV2
clone size: few
J gene: TRBJ2-3
CDR3 protein: CASSRERTDTQYF
CDR3 DNA: TGTGCCAGCAGCAGGGAGCGGACAGATACGCAGTATTTT

CDR3 length: 13
D gene: NA
V gene: TRBV9
clone size: NA
J gene: TRBJ2-5
CDR3 protein: CASSVTGKETQYF
CDR3 DNA: TGTGCCAGCAGCGTTACAGGGAAAGAGACCCAGTACTTC

CDR3 length: 19
D gene: TRBD2
V gene: TRBV15
clone size: NA
J gene: TRBJ2-1
CDR3 protein: CATSRDRALAGGQYNEQFF
CDR3 DNA: TGTGCCACCAGCAGAGATAGGGCCTTAGCGGGAGGGCAATACAATGAGCAGTTCTTC

CDR3 length: 13
D gene: NA
V gene: TRBV4-3
clone size: NA
J gene: TRBJ2-1
CDR3 protein: CASSRSRVDEQFF
CDR3 DNA: TGCGCCAGCAGCCGGTCAAGGGTCGATGAGCAGTTCTTC

CDR3 length: 18
D gene: TRBD2
V gene: TRBV7-2
clone size: few
J gene: TRBJ2-7
CDR3 protein: CASSVRGTSGRDYYEQYF
CDR3 DNA: TGTGCCAGCAGCGTGAGGGGGACTAGCGGGAGGGACTACTACGAGCAGTACTTC

CDR3 length: 15
D gene: NA
V gene: TRBV5-4
clone size: NA
J gene: TRBJ1-1
CDR3 protein: CASSLSMEPNTEAFF
CDR3 DNA: TGTGCCAGCAGCTTGAGTATGGAACCGAACACTGAAGCTTTCTTT

CDR3 length: 14
D gene: NA
V gene: TRBV5-4
clone size: NA
J gene: TRBJ1-1
CDR3 protein: CASRGGSINTEAFF
CDR3 DNA: TGTGCCAGCAGGGGGGGTTCCATTAACACTGAAGCTTTCTTT

CDR3 length: 16
D gene: NA
V gene: TRBV20-1
clone size: NA
J gene: TRBJ2-2
CDR3 protein: CSARDLHAGDTGELFF
CDR3 DNA: TGCAGTGCTAGAGATCTTCACGCAGGGGACACCGGGGAGCTGTTTTTT

CDR3 length: 14
D gene: NA
V gene: TRBV25-1
clone size: few
J gene: TRBJ2-5
CDR3 protein: CASSELWPQETQYF
CDR3 DNA: TGTGCCAGCAGTGAACTTTGGCCACAAGAGACCCAGTACTTC

CDR3 length: 17
D gene: NA
V gene: TRBV28
clone size: NA
J gene: TRBJ2-1
CDR3 protein: CASSFWVTRSSYNEQFF
CDR3 DNA: TGTGCCAGCAGTTTTTGGGTAACCAGGAGCTCCTACAATGAGCAGTTCTTC

CDR3 length: 12
D gene: NA
V gene: TRBV20-1
clone size: medium-sized
J gene: TRBJ2-3
CDR3 protein: CSGTGTPRAQYF
CDR3 DNA: TGCAGTGGCACCGGGACCCCCCGAGCGCAGTATTTT

CDR3 length: 17
D gene: TRBD2
V gene: TRBV7-9
clone size: NA
J gene: TRBJ2-3
CDR3 protein: CASSSGLAGARTDTQYF
CDR3 DNA: TGTGCCAGCAGCTCCGGACTAGCGGGAGCCCGCACAGATACGCAGTATTTT

CDR3 length: 16
D gene: NA
V gene: TRBV7-6
clone size: NA
J gene: TRBJ2-7
CDR3 protein: CASSSRRTPSGYEQYF
CDR3 DNA: TGTGCCAGCAGCTCTCGTCGCACTCCTTCGGGTTACGAGCAGTACTTC

CDR3 length: 18
D gene: NA
V gene: TRBV7-4
clone size: few
J gene: TRBJ1-2
CDR3 protein: CASSFPRGDRPTNYGYTF
CDR3 DNA: TGTGCCAGCAGCTTTCCTCGGGGAGACAGGCCGACTAACTATGGCTACACCTTC

CDR3 length: 12
D gene: NA
V gene: TRBV7-2
clone size: NA
J gene: TRBJ2-1
CDR3 protein: CASSDYGTLKFF
CDR3 DNA: TGTGCCAGCAGCGACTACGGGACTCTAAAGTTCTTC

CDR3 length: 13
D gene: NA
V gene: TRBV20-1
clone size: few
J gene: TRBJ2-7
CDR3 protein: CSALSGGSYEQYF
CDR3 DNA: TGCAGTGCTCTTAGCGGAGGCTCCTACGAGCAGTACTTC

CDR3 length: 15
D gene: TRBD1
V gene: TRBV6-2/TRBV6-3
clone size: NA
J gene: TRBJ1-1
CDR3 protein: CASLGQVWGNTEAFF
CDR3 DNA: TGTGCCAGCCTGGGACAGGTATGGGGGAACACTGAAGCTTTCTTT

CDR3 length: 16
D gene: NA
V gene: TRBV7-6
clone size: NA
J gene: TRBJ1-4
CDR3 protein: CASSSNLGGTNEKLFF
CDR3 DNA: TGTGCCAGCAGCTCAAACCTTGGGGGGACTAATGAAAAACTGTTTTTT

CDR3 length: 15
D gene: NA
V gene: TRBV24-1
clone size: medium-sized
J gene: TRBJ2-3
CDR3 protein: CATSGLSWRGDTQYF
CDR3 DNA: TGTGCCACCAGTGGTCTCTCTTGGCGGGGAGATACGCAGTATTTT

CDR3 length: 13
D gene: NA
V gene: TRBV6-1
clone size: few
J gene: TRBJ2-5
CDR3 protein: CASSPHGGETQYF
CDR3 DNA: TGTGCCAGCAGCCCCCACGGGGGAGAGACCCAGTACTTC

CDR3 length: 13
D gene: TRBD1
V gene: TRBV28
clone size: NA
J gene: TRBJ1-2
CDR3 protein: CASSLGTGRTYTF
CDR3 DNA: TGTGCCAGCAGTTTAGGGACAGGGAGGACCTACACCTTC

CDR3 length: 15
D gene: NA
V gene: TRBV6-1
clone size: NA
J gene: TRBJ1-1
CDR3 protein: CASSGTELRNTEAFF
CDR3 DNA: TGTGCCAGCAGTGGGACCGAACTTAGGAACACTGAAGCTTTCTTT

CDR3 length: 16
D gene: NA
V gene: TRBV24-1
clone size: NA
J gene: TRBJ1-1
CDR3 protein: CATSDDTGRGGTEAFF
CDR3 DNA: TGTGCCACCAGTGATGATACAGGACGGGGAGGCACTGAAGCTTTCTTT

CDR3 length: 14
D gene: TRBD1
V gene: TRBV20-1
clone size: few
J gene: TRBJ1-1
CDR3 protein: CSAREGQGGAEAFF
CDR3 DNA: TGCAGTGCTAGAGAAGGACAGGGCGGGGCTGAAGCTTTCTTT

CDR3 length: 14
D gene: NA
V gene: TRBV20-1
clone size: NA
J gene: TRBJ2-5
CDR3 protein: CSARGGGLQETQYF
CDR3 DNA: TGCAGTGCTAGAGGGGGGGGCTTACAAGAGACCCAGTACTTC

CDR3 length: 20
D gene: TRBD2
V gene: TRBV7-2
clone size: NA
J gene: TRBJ2-3
CDR3 protein: CASSLILAASGSLSTDTQYF
CDR3 DNA: TGTGCCAGCAGCTTAATTCTGGCGGCTAGCGGAAGCCTCAGCACAGATACGCAGTATTTT

CDR3 length: 14
D gene: NA
V gene: TRBV28
clone size: few
J gene: TRBJ1-3
CDR3 protein: CASRLGAPRNTIYF
CDR3 DNA: TGTGCCAGCCGCCTGGGAGCCCCCCGAAACACCATATATTTT

CDR3 length: 14
D gene: TRBD1
V gene: TRBV29-1
clone size: few
J gene: TRBJ2-3
CDR3 protein: CSVDTGGRTDTQYF
CDR3 DNA: TGCAGCGTGGATACAGGGGGTCGCACAGATACGCAGTATTTT

CDR3 length: 15
D gene: NA
V gene: TRBV28
clone size: NA
J gene: TRBJ1-4
CDR3 protein: CASSLQAGENEKLFF
CDR3 DNA: TGTGCCAGCAGTTTGCAGGCAGGGGAGAATGAAAAACTGTTTTTT

CDR3 length: 16
D gene: TRBD2
V gene: TRBV4-3
clone size: medium-sized
J gene: TRBJ2-1
CDR3 protein: CASSQDGLAGVNEQFF
CDR3 DNA: TGCGCCAGCAGCCAAGATGGACTAGCGGGAGTCAATGAGCAGTTCTTC

CDR3 length: 16
D gene: NA
V gene: TRBV20-1
clone size: NA
J gene: TRBJ1-6
CDR3 protein: CSASIFKALKFSPLHF
CDR3 DNA: TGCAGTGCTAGTATCTTCAAAGCCTTAAAATTTTCACCCCTCCACTTT

CDR3 length: 15
D gene: NA
V gene: TRBV6-2/TRBV6-3
clone size: NA
J gene: TRBJ2-5
CDR3 protein: CASSYAQWGEETQYF
CDR3 DNA: TGTGCCAGCAGTTACGCTCAGTGGGGGGAGGAGACCCAGTACTTC

CDR3 length: 13
D gene: NA
V gene: TRBV27
clone size: few
J gene: TRBJ2-3
CDR3 protein: CASSLSIGHTQYF
CDR3 DNA: TGTGCCAGCAGTTTATCGATCGGGCATACGCAGTATTTT

CDR3 length: 14
D gene: NA
V gene: TRBV7-9
clone size: NA
J gene: TRBJ1-1
CDR3 protein: CASSFLASASEAFF
CDR3 DNA: TGTGCCAGCAGCTTTTTGGCGTCGGCTTCTGAAGCTTTCTTT

CDR3 length: 15
D gene: NA
V gene: TRBV5-4
clone size: NA
J gene: TRBJ2-5
CDR3 protein: CASSLPADPGKTQYF
CDR3 DNA: TGTGCCAGCAGCTTGCCAGCGGACCCCGGGAAGACCCAGTACTTC

CDR3 length: 15
D gene: TRBD2
V gene: TRBV28
clone size: few
J gene: TRBJ2-3
CDR3 protein: CASSPAGAQADTQYF
CDR3 DNA: TGTGCCAGCAGCCCAGCGGGGGCTCAGGCAGATACGCAGTATTTT

CDR3 length: 14
D gene: NA
V gene: TRBV7-2
clone size: NA
J gene: TRBJ2-3
CDR3 protein: CASSLAGGGGTQYF
CDR3 DNA: TGTGCCAGCAGCTTAGCGGGGGGAGGTGGTACGCAGTATTTT

CDR3 length: 14
D gene: TRBD2
V gene: TRBV20-1
clone size: NA
J gene: TRBJ2-7
CDR3 protein: CSARASGRAYEQYF
CDR3 DNA: TGCAGTGCTAGGGCTAGCGGGAGGGCCTACGAGCAGTACTTC

CDR3 length: 12
D gene: NA
V gene: TRBV7-8
clone size: few
J gene: TRBJ2-3
CDR3 protein: CASSFGIDTQYF
CDR3 DNA: TGTGCCAGCAGCTTTGGGATAGATACGCAGTATTTT

CDR3 length: 13
D gene: NA
V gene: TRBV30
clone size: NA
J gene: TRBJ1-5
CDR3 protein: CAWSVNQLVAQHF
CDR3 DNA: TGTGCCTGGAGTGTTAACCAGTTGGTAGCCCAGCATTTT

CDR3 length: 13
D gene: NA
V gene: TRBV7-2
clone size: NA
J gene: TRBJ1-1
CDR3 protein: CASSSQGPSEAFF
CDR3 DNA: TGTGCCAGCAGCTCCCAGGGTCCCAGTGAAGCTTTCTTT

CDR3 length: 16
D gene: NA
V gene: TRBV19
clone size: few
J gene: TRBJ1-1
CDR3 protein: CASSPGVGGWNTEAFF
CDR3 DNA: TGTGCCAGTAGTCCCGGCGTGGGGGGTTGGAACACTGAAGCTTTCTTT

CDR3 length: 19
D gene: NA
V gene: TRBV7-2
clone size: few
J gene: TRBJ2-4
CDR3 protein: CASSLPRLGRGLAKNIQYF
CDR3 DNA: TGTGCCAGCAGCTTACCCCGGCTAGGTCGGGGCCTAGCCAAAAACATTCAGTACTTC

CDR3 length: 16
D gene: NA
V gene: TRBV6-5
clone size: few
J gene: TRBJ1-5
CDR3 protein: CASSYGGAVSNQPQHF
CDR3 DNA: TGTGCCAGCAGTTATGGAGGGGCTGTTTCCAATCAGCCCCAGCATTTT

CDR3 length: 12
D gene: NA
V gene: TRBV7-2
clone size: medium-sized
J gene: TRBJ1-3
CDR3 protein: CASSLTGNTIYF
CDR3 DNA: TGTGCCAGCAGCTTGACAGGAAACACCATATATTTT

CDR3 length: 16
D gene: TRBD1
V gene: TRBV9
clone size: NA
J gene: TRBJ1-5
CDR3 protein: CASSVTGQTHNQPQHF
CDR3 DNA: TGTGCCAGCAGCGTAACGGGACAGACTCACAATCAGCCCCAGCATTTT

CDR3 length: 15
D gene: TRBD2
V gene: TRBV2
clone size: NA
J gene: TRBJ2-5
CDR3 protein: CASSGTSGRKETQHF
CDR3 DNA: TGTGCCAGCAGTGGGACTAGCGGAAGAAAAGAGACCCAGCACTTC

CDR3 length: 17
D gene: TRBD2
V gene: TRBV5-1
clone size: few
J gene: TRBJ2-5
CDR3 protein: CASSSGLAGGWGETQYF
CDR3 DNA: TGCGCCAGCAGCTCGGGACTAGCGGGAGGGTGGGGAGAGACCCAGTACTTC

CDR3 length: 14
D gene: NA
V gene: TRBV20-1
clone size: few
J gene: TRBJ2-1
CDR3 protein: CSAPLTAGYNEQFF
CDR3 DNA: TGCAGTGCTCCCCTCACCGCCGGTTACAATGAGCAGTTCTTC

CDR3 length: 14
D gene: NA
V gene: TRBV7-2
clone size: few
J gene: TRBJ2-1
CDR3 protein: CASSLRGHYNEQFF
CDR3 DNA: TGTGCCAGCAGCTTAAGGGGACATTACAATGAGCAGTTCTTC

CDR3 length: 13
D gene: NA
V gene: TRBV7-2
clone size: medium-sized
J gene: TRBJ2-1
CDR3 protein: CASSLGPINEQFF
CDR3 DNA: TGTGCCAGCAGCTTAGGGCCAATCAATGAGCAGTTCTTC

CDR3 length: 15
D gene: TRBD1
V gene: TRBV4-3
clone size: NA
J gene: TRBJ2-7
CDR3 protein: CASSQPGQGIIEQYF
CDR3 DNA: TGCGCCAGCAGCCAACCGGGACAGGGAATTATCGAGCAGTACTTC